This TCR beta chain emerged from a study of blood T cells in healthy people across ages. The study, taken as a whole, reports: TCR beta diversity per million T cells fell roughly linearly with age.

To note about this clonotype: Its target is not known.

Trimming removed 4 bases from V and 1 base from J; junction bases left unmatched: 11. This CDR3 contains 17 residues. Germline CDR1 and CDR2: SGHNT and YYREEE (reference sequence). For every donor, a draw yielded 9.5 to 10 milliliters of peripheral blood. The use of a sample-barcoded 5' primer and a J-beta primer mix characterized a second PCR of about 6 to 11 cycles. From each sample, at least 2.5 million paired-end reads containing CDR3 were obtained. TCRdb re-called the 5' RACE reads through MiXCR, storing one row per CDR3 protein. The repertoire holds 1.2 million to 1.5 million distinct CDR3 sequences, with around 59% as singletons.

The TCR sequence derives from a man aged 18 to 35 in good health. Sequencing used blood. This sequence joins TRBV5-4 and TRBJ2-3; 8 bases are a match to TRBD2. The CDR3 region is CASSLGPLAAGTDTQYF. Written as DNA, the CDR3 is TGTGCCAGCAGCCTTGGTCCACTAGCGGCCGGCACAGATACGCAGTATTTT.